The clone carrying this TCR beta chain occurred a few times. The antigen is not known. This sample stems from a study of CD8 T cells in ankylosing spondylitis. Notes on the study in general: From matched ankylosing spondylitis synovial fluid, disease-linked clones were reportedly recovered at significantly enriched levels. Seven or eight highly homologous variants made up a TCR beta motif, and this motif appeared characteristic of ankylosing spondylitis blood.

TCRdb reprocessed the 5' RACE reads with MiXCR, giving one entry per CDR3 protein. Here the sample spans hundreds of thousands of distinct CDR3 sequences, roughly 13% being singletons. Sequencing was done on a sample of blood, either unsorted or a sorted T cell fraction (not recorded which). The receptor's source is a male donor with ankylosing spondylitis.

CDR3 DNA: TGTGCCAGCAGCAGGACAGTCCACTCCTACAATGAGCAGTTCTTC. Residues: CASSRTVHSYNEQFF. This chain links TRBV12-3 or TRBV12-4 with TRBJ2-1, with TRBD1 as a possible D gene (6 bases). The CDR3 has 15 amino acids. V was clipped by 6 bases and J by 0 bases, with 12 bases between them.